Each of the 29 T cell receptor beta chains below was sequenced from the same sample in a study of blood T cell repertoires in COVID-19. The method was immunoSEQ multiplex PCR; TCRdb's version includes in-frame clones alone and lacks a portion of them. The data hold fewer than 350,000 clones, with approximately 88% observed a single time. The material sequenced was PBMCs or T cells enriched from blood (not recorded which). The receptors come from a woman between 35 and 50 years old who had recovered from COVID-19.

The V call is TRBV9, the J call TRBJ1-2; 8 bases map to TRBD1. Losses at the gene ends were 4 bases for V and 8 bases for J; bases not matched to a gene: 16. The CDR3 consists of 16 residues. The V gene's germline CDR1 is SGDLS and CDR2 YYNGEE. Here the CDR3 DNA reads TGTGCCAGCAGCTTAGGTGGGGACAGGCTCAAGGGGGGCTACACCTTC. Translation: CASSLGGDRLKGGYTF.

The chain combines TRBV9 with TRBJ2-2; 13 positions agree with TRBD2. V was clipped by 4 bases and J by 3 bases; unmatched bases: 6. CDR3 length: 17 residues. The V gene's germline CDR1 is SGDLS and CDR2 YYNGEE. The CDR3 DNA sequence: TGTGCCAGCAGCTCGCGACTAGCGGGAGGTTACACCGGGGAGCTGTTTTTT. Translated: CASSSRLAGGYTGELFF.

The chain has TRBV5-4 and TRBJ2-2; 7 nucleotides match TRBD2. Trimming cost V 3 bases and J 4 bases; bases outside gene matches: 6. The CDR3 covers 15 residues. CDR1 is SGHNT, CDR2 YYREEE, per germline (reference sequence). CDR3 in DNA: TGTGCCAGCAGCTCAACATCTAGCGGCACCGGGGAGCTGTTTTTT. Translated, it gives CASSSTSSGTGELFF.

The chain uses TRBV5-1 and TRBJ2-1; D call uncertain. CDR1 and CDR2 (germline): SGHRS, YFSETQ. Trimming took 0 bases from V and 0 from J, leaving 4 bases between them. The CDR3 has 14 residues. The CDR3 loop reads CASSLASSYNEQFF. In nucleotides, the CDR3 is TGCGCCAGCAGCTTGGCCAGCTCCTACAATGAGCAGTTCTTC.

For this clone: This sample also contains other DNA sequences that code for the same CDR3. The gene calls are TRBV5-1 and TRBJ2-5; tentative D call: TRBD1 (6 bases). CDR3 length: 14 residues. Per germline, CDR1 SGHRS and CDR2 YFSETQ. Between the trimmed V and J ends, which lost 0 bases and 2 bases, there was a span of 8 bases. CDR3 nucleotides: TGCGCCAGCAGCTTGGGGACAGCTCAAGAGACCCAGTACTTC. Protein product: CASSLGTAQETQYF. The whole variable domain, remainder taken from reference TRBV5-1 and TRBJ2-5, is KAGVTQTPRYLIKTRGQQVTLSCSPISGHRSVSWYQQTPGQGLQFLFEYFSETQRNKGNFPGRFSGRQFSNSRSEMNVSTLELGDSALYLCASSLGTAQETQYFGPGTRLLVL.

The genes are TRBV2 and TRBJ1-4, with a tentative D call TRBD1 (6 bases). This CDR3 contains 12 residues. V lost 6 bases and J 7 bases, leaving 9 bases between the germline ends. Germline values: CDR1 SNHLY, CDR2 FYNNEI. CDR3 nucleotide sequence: TGTGCCAGCAGGGTGGGGGCTGAAAAACTGTTTTTT. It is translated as CASRVGAEKLFF.

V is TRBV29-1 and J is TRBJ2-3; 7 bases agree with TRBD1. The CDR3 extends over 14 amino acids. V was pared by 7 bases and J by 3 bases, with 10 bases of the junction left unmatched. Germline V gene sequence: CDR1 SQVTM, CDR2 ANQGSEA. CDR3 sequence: CSGQAAGGTDTQYF. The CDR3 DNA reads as TGCAGCGGGCAGGCGGCAGGGGGTACAGATACGCAGTATTTT.

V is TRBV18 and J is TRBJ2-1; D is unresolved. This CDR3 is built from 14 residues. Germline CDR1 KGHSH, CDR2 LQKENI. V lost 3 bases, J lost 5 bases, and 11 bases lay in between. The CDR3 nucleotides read TGTGCCAGCTCACCTTCAGGAATCCACAATGAGCAGTTCTTC. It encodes CASSPSGIHNEQFF. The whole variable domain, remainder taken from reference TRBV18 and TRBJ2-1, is NAGVMQNPRHLVRRRGQEARLRCSPMKGHSHVYWYRQLPEEGLKFMVYLQKENIIDESGMPKERFSAEFPKEGPSILRIQQVVRGDSAAYFCASSPSGIHNEQFFGPGTRLTVL.

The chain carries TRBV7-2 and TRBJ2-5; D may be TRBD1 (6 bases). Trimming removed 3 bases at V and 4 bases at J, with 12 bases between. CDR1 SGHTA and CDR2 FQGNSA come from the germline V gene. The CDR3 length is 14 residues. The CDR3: CASSFQGTRETQYF. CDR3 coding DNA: TGTGCCAGCAGCTTTCAGGGGACCAGAGAGACCCAGTACTTC.

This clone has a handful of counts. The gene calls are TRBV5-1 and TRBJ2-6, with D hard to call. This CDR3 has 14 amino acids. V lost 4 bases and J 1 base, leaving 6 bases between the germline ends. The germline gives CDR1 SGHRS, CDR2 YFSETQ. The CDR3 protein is CASSGQSGANVLTF. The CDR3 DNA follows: TGCGCCAGCAGCGGGCAGTCTGGGGCCAACGTCCTGACTTTC.

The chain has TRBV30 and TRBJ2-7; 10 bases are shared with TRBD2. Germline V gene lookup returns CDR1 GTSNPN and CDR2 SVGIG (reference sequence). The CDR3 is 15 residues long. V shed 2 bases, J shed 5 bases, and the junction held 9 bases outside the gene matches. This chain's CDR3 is CAWSLSSGRAHEQYF. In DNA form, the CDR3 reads TGTGCCTGGAGTCTATCAAGCGGGAGGGCCCACGAGCAGTACTTC.

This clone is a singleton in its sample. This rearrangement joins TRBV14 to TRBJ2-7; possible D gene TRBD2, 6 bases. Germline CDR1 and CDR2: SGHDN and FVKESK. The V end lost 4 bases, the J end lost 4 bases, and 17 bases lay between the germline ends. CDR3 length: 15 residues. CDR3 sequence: CASSPFEGGGYEQYF. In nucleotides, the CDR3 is TGTGCCAGCAGCCCCTTCGAGGGAGGCGGGTACGAGCAGTACTTC. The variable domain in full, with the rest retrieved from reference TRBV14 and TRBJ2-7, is EAGVTQFPSHSVIEKGQTVTLRCDPISGHDNLYWYRRVMGKEIKFLLHFVKESKQDESGMPNNRFLAERTGGTYSTLKVQPAELEDSGVYFCASSPFEGGGYEQYFGPGTRLTVT.

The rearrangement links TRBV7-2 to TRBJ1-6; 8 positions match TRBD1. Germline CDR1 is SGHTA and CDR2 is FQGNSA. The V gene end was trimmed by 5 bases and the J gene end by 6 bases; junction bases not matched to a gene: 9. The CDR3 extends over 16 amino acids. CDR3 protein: CASSPGRTGPNSPLHF. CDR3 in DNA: TGTGCCAGCAGCCCCGGTCGGACAGGGCCTAATTCACCCCTCCACTTT.

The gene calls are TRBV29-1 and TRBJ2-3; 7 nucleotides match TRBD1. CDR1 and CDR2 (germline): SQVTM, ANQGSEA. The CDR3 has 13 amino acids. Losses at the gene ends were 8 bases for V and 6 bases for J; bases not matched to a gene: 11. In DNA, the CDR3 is TGCAGCACGTCACAGGGGAGAGGTGATACGCAGTATTTT. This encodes CSTSQGRGDTQYF.

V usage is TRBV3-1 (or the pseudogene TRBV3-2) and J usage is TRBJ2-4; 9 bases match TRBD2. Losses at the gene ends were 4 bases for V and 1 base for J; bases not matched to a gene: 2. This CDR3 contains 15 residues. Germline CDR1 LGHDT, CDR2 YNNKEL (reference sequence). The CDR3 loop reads CASSPGTSAKNIQYF. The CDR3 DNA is TGTGCCAGCAGCCCCGGGACTAGCGCCAAAAACATTCAGTACTTC.

The CDR3 loop is CASSREGAGALVQYF. The DNA of the CDR3 is TGTGCCAGCAGCCGTGAGGGGGCAGGGGCCTTGGTTCAGTACTTC. The V gene is TRBV9, the J gene TRBJ2-4; 7 bases align to TRBD1. The CDR3 sequence is 15 residues long. The trim removed 4 bases at V and 11 bases at J, leaving 15 bases unmatched. In germline, CDR1 is SGDLS, CDR2 YYNGEE. The whole variable domain, remainder taken from reference TRBV9 and TRBJ2-4, is DSGVTQTPKHLITATGQRVTLRCSPRSGDLSVYWYQQSLDQGLQFLIQYYNGEERAKGNILERFSAQQFPDLHSELNLSSLELGDSALYFCASSREGAGALVQYFGAGTRLSVL.

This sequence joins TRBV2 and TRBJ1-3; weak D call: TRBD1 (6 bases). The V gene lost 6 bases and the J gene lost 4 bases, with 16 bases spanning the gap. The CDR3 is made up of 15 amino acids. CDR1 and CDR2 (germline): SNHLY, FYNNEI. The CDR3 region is CASSGRQVVGNTIYF. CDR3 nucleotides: TGTGCCAGCAGCGGACGACAGGTGGTGGGAAACACCATATATTTT.

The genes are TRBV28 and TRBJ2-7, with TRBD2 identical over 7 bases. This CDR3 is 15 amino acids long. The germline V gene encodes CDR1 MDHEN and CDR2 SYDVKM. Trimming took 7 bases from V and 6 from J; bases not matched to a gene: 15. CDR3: CASITSTSAAIEQYF. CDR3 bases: TGTGCCAGCATCACCAGCACTAGCGCTGCTATCGAGCAGTACTTC.

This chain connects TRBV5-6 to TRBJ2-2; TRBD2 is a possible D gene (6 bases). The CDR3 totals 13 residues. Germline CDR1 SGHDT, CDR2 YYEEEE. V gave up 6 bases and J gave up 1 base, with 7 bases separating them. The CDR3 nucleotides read TGTGCCAGCACCGGGGGGAACACCGGGGAGCTGTTTTTT. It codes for CASTGGNTGELFF.

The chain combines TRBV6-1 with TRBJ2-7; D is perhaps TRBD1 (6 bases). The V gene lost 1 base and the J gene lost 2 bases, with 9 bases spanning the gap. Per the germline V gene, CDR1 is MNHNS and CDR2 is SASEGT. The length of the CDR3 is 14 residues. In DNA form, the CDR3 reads TGTGCCAGCAGTGAAGGATGGGGGCCCTACGAGCAGTACTTC. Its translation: CASSEGWGPYEQYF.

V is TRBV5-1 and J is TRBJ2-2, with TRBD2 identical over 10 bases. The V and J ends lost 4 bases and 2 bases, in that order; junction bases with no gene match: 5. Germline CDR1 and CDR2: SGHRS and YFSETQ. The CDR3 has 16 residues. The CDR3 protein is CASSPGLAANTGELFF. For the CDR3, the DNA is TGCGCCAGCAGCCCTGGACTAGCGGCCAACACCGGGGAGCTGTTTTTT. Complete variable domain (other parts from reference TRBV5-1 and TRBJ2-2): KAGVTQTPRYLIKTRGQQVTLSCSPISGHRSVSWYQQTPGQGLQFLFEYFSETQRNKGNFPGRFSGRQFSNSRSEMNVSTLELGDSALYLCASSPGLAANTGELFFGEGSRLTVL.

The CDR3 loop reads CASSSGQSYNSPLHF. The CDR3 nucleotides are TGCGCCAGCAGCTCAGGACAGTCCTATAATTCACCCCTCCACTTT. V usage is TRBV5-1 and J usage is TRBJ1-6, with D possibly matching TRBD1 (6 bases). The CDR3 sequence is 15 residues long. Trimming left V 3 bases short and J 1 base short, with 8 bases between. Germline V gives CDR1 SGHRS, CDR2 YFSETQ.

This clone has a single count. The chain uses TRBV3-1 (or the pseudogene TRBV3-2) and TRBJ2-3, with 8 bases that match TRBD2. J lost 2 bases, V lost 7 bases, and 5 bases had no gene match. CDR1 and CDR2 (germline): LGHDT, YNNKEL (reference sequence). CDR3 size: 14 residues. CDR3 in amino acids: CASTVAGHTDTQYF. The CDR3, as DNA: TGTGCCAGCACCGTAGCGGGGCACACAGATACGCAGTATTTT.

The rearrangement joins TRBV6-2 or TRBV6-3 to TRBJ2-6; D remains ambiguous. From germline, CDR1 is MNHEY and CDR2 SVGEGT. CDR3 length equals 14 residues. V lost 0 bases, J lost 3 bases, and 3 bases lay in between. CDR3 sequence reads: CASSYSSGANVLTF. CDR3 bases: TGTGCCAGCAGTTACTCGAGTGGGGCCAACGTCCTGACTTTC.

In nucleotides, the CDR3 is TGTGCCAGCAGTGATCGACAGGGGGCCATCACTGAAGCTTTCTTT. Its translation: CASSDRQGAITEAFF. This sequence joins TRBV6-1 and TRBJ1-1, with 10 bases matching TRBD1. The CDR3 is 15 amino acids. With V trimmed by 3 bases and J by 4 bases, 5 bases remained unmatched. Germline V gives CDR1 MNHNS, CDR2 SASEGT.

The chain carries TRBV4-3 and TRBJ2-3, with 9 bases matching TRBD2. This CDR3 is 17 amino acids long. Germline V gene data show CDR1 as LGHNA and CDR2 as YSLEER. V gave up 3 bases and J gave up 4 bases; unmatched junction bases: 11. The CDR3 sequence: CASSQKGTSRGADTQYF. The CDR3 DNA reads TGCGCCAGCAGCCAGAAGGGGACTAGCAGGGGGGCAGATACGCAGTATTTT.

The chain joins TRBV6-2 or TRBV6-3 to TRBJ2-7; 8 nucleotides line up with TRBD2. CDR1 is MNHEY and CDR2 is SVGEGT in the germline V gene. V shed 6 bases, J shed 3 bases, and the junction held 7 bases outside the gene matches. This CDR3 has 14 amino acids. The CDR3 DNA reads TGTGCCAGCAGCCGACTAGCGACCCACTACGAGCAGTACTTC. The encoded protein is CASSRLATHYEQYF.

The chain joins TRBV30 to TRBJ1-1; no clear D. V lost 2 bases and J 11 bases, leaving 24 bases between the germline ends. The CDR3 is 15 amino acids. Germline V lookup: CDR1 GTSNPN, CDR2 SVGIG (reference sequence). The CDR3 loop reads CAWSPQALRSSEAFF. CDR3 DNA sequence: TGTGCCTGGAGTCCCCAAGCACTCCGCTCCTCGGAGGCTTTCTTT.

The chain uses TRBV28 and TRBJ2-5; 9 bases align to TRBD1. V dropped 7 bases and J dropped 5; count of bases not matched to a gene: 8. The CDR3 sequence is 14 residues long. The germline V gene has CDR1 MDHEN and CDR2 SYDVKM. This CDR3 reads CASTRQGGSETQYF. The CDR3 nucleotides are TGTGCCAGCACCCGACAGGGGGGTTCGGAGACCCAGTACTTC.